Listed below are T cell receptor beta chains from one sample, sequenced in a study of Ad26.COV2.S vaccination and SARS-CoV-2 variants. The assay was immunoSEQ multiplex PCR, and TCRdb's table has in-frame clones only and misses some. The table includes around 250,000 clones, around 85% detected once. Here the sequenced sample was peripheral blood, taken in a trial of Ad26.COV2.S vaccine versus placebo. The receptors shown here come from a person aged 18-60 years who received the Ad26.COV2.S COVID-19 vaccine or a placebo. Both conserved end residues are part of each CDR3. Each record gives: J gene, clone size, D gene, V gene, CDR3 protein, CDR3 DNA. D genes are given only for firm matches. The size entry is marked missing in some rows and otherwise reads once, few, many or a size class.

J gene: TRBJ1-1
clone size: .
D gene: .
V gene: TRBV29-1
CDR3 protein: CSVLRAVNTEAFF
CDR3 DNA: TGCAGCGTCCTCAGGGCCGTGAACACTGAAGCTTTCTTT

J gene: TRBJ2-3
clone size: .
D gene: TRBD1
V gene: TRBV7-9
CDR3 protein: CASSLAQGARTDTQYF
CDR3 DNA: TGTGCCAGCAGCTTAGCGCAGGGGGCGAGGACAGATACGCAGTATTTT

J gene: TRBJ2-5
clone size: .
D gene: .
V gene: TRBV21-1
CDR3 protein: CASSKAGETQYF
CDR3 DNA: TGTGCCAGCAGCAAAGCAGGGGAGACCCAGTACTTC

J gene: TRBJ2-7
clone size: .
D gene: .
V gene: TRBV19
CDR3 protein: CASSIVENSYEQYF
CDR3 DNA: TGTGCCAGTAGTATAGTAGAGAACTCCTACGAGCAGTACTTC

J gene: TRBJ2-1
clone size: .
D gene: TRBD2
V gene: TRBV28
CDR3 protein: CASSLLAGGPNEQFF
CDR3 DNA: TGTGCCAGCAGCCTCCTAGCGGGAGGGCCCAATGAGCAGTTCTTC

J gene: TRBJ1-5
clone size: .
D gene: TRBD1
V gene: TRBV27
CDR3 protein: CASSLEGARNQPQHF
CDR3 DNA: TGTGCCAGCAGTTTAGAGGGGGCACGCAATCAGCCCCAGCATTTT

J gene: TRBJ2-3
clone size: .
D gene: .
V gene: TRBV29-1
CDR3 protein: CSVEPRWGDTQYF
CDR3 DNA: TGCAGCGTTGAGCCTCGGTGGGGGGATACGCAGTATTTT

J gene: TRBJ2-2
clone size: .
D gene: TRBD1
V gene: TRBV18
CDR3 protein: CASSGGGQGRGTGELFF
CDR3 DNA: TGTGCCAGCTCAGGAGGCGGACAGGGCCGTGGCACCGGGGAGCTGTTTTTT

J gene: TRBJ2-5
clone size: .
D gene: .
V gene: TRBV7-2
CDR3 protein: CASSPLQRGETQYF
CDR3 DNA: TGTGCCAGCAGCCCCCTACAGAGGGGTGAGACCCAGTACTTC

J gene: TRBJ2-2
clone size: .
D gene: .
V gene: TRBV19
CDR3 protein: CASNHINTGELFF
CDR3 DNA: TGTGCCAGTAACCATATAAACACCGGGGAGCTGTTTTTT

J gene: TRBJ2-7
clone size: once
D gene: .
V gene: TRBV7-9
CDR3 protein: CASSLAGTGFGAAGEQYF
CDR3 DNA: TGTGCCAGCAGCTTAGCTGGAACAGGGTTTGGAGCGGCCGGCGAGCAGTACTTC

J gene: TRBJ2-3
clone size: .
D gene: .
V gene: TRBV6-5
CDR3 protein: CASSYAERDTQYF
CDR3 DNA: TGTGCCAGCAGTTACGCGGAAAGAGATACGCAGTATTTT

J gene: TRBJ1-1
clone size: .
D gene: .
V gene: TRBV19
CDR3 protein: CASSPPGTEAFF
CDR3 DNA: TGTGCCAGTAGCCCCCCGGGGACTGAAGCTTTCTTT

J gene: TRBJ1-1
clone size: .
D gene: .
V gene: TRBV7-6
CDR3 protein: CASSLEGGPGTEAFF
CDR3 DNA: TGTGCCAGCAGCTTAGAGGGGGGGCCGGGCACTGAAGCTTTCTTT

J gene: TRBJ2-5
clone size: .
D gene: TRBD1
V gene: TRBV5-8
CDR3 protein: CASSWDRGEETQYF
CDR3 DNA: TGTGCCAGCAGCTGGGACAGGGGAGAGGAGACCCAGTACTTC

J gene: TRBJ2-1
clone size: .
D gene: TRBD2
V gene: TRBV6-5
CDR3 protein: CASSGRGNSYNEQFF
CDR3 DNA: TGTGCCAGCAGCGGGAGGGGGAACTCCTACAATGAGCAGTTCTTC

J gene: TRBJ1-5
clone size: .
D gene: .
V gene: TRBV27
CDR3 protein: CASSFGYSNQPQHF
CDR3 DNA: TGTGCCAGCAGTTTCGGCTATAGCAATCAGCCCCAGCATTTT

J gene: TRBJ2-3
clone size: .
D gene: .
V gene: TRBV15
CDR3 protein: CATSRERASTDTQYF
CDR3 DNA: TGTGCCACCAGCAGAGAGAGGGCAAGCACAGATACGCAGTATTTT

J gene: TRBJ2-2
clone size: .
D gene: TRBD1
V gene: TRBV11-2
CDR3 protein: CASSSGQGATGELFF
CDR3 DNA: TGTGCCAGCAGCTCGGGACAGGGGGCCACCGGGGAGCTGTTTTTT

J gene: TRBJ1-3
clone size: few
D gene: .
V gene: TRBV7-9
CDR3 protein: CASSHPRTTGNTIYF
CDR3 DNA: TGTGCCAGCAGCCATCCCAGAACCACTGGAAACACCATATATTTT

J gene: TRBJ2-3
clone size: .
D gene: .
V gene: TRBV15
CDR3 protein: CATSWDSFLAQYF
CDR3 DNA: TGTGCCACCAGCTGGGACTCCTTCCTTGCGCAGTATTTT

J gene: TRBJ2-1
clone size: .
D gene: .
V gene: TRBV13
CDR3 protein: CASSPRLRRNEQFF
CDR3 DNA: TGTGCCAGCAGCCCGAGACTCCGCCGGAATGAGCAGTTCTTC

J gene: TRBJ2-1
clone size: .
D gene: TRBD2
V gene: TRBV11-2
CDR3 protein: CASSSTSGSQYNEQFF
CDR3 DNA: TGTGCCAGCAGCTCGACTAGCGGGAGTCAGTACAATGAGCAGTTCTTC

J gene: TRBJ1-2
clone size: .
D gene: TRBD1
V gene: TRBV4-2
CDR3 protein: CASSLGPRTGGNYGYTF
CDR3 DNA: TGTGCCAGCAGCCTTGGGCCCCGGACAGGGGGAAACTATGGCTACACCTTC

J gene: TRBJ1-3
clone size: few
D gene: TRBD1
V gene: TRBV3-1/TRBV3-2
CDR3 protein: CASSPGRTGGEGTIYF
CDR3 DNA: TGTGCCAGCAGCCCGGGGAGGACAGGGGGCGAGGGCACCATATATTTT

J gene: TRBJ2-3
clone size: once
D gene: .
V gene: TRBV7-2
CDR3 protein: CASSLAGITDTQYF
CDR3 DNA: TGTGCCAGCAGCTTGGCAGGGATCACAGATACGCAGTATTTT

J gene: TRBJ2-1
clone size: .
D gene: .
V gene: TRBV19
CDR3 protein: CASSMRFGVGSYNEQFF
CDR3 DNA: TGTGCCAGTAGTATGAGATTCGGGGTCGGCTCCTACAATGAGCAGTTCTTC

J gene: TRBJ2-3
clone size: .
D gene: .
V gene: TRBV4-3
CDR3 protein: CASSQDGGSTDTQYF
CDR3 DNA: TGCGCCAGCAGCCAAGATGGGGGTAGCACAGATACGCAGTATTTT

J gene: TRBJ1-5
clone size: .
D gene: .
V gene: TRBV28
CDR3 protein: CATSGQLNQPQHF
CDR3 DNA: TGTGCCACCTCTGGGCAGCTCAATCAGCCCCAGCATTTT

J gene: TRBJ2-6
clone size: once
D gene: .
V gene: TRBV9
CDR3 protein: CASSVVGAFGANVLTF
CDR3 DNA: TGTGCCAGCAGCGTCGTGGGAGCTTTTGGGGCCAACGTCCTGACTTTC

J gene: TRBJ2-2
clone size: few
D gene: .
V gene: TRBV7-3
CDR3 protein: CASSPKPLRAKNTGELFF
CDR3 DNA: TGTGCCAGCAGCCCAAAACCGCTTCGGGCGAAGAACACCGGGGAGCTGTTTTTT

J gene: TRBJ2-1
clone size: .
D gene: TRBD2
V gene: TRBV5-6
CDR3 protein: CASSLELAGGHEQFF
CDR3 DNA: TGTGCCAGCAGCTTGGAACTAGCGGGAGGGCATGAGCAGTTCTTC